This paragraph reports one TCR beta chain. Seattle cases were enrolled at active infection and followed longitudinally. The data originate from a study of blood T cell repertoires in COVID-19. Study information: The United States, Italy and Spain provided the acute and convalescent COVID-19 samples. T cells, B-cell-depleted T cells, or PBMCs supplied cDNA or gDNA.

With V trimmed by 5 bases and J by 8 bases, 6 bases remained unmatched. CDR1 MNHEY and CDR2 SMNVEV come from the germline V gene (reference sequence). The CDR3 spans 14 residues. Under the authors' procedure: Reference gene primers were amplified, and this amplification served to estimate nucleated cell counts. The method was immunoSEQ multiplex PCR; TCRdb's version includes in-frame clones alone and lacks a portion of them. V and J calls plus clone size are reproduced from that table; the DNA served to infer D and trimming. This sample carries 300,000 to 350,000 clones, approximately 91% of them seen once, and the ten largest clones take about 7%.

J is TRBJ1-4 and V is TRBV27; 9 bases are shared with TRBD1. The material sequenced was peripheral blood. The TCR comes from a woman in her 70s with COVID-19, enrolled during active disease. For the CDR3, the DNA is TGTGCCAGCAGTATACAGGGGGCAGGAGAAAAACTGTTTTTT. Its protein is CASSIQGAGEKLFF. Based on the CDR3 plus reference TRBV27 and TRBJ1-4, the full variable domain is EAQVTQNPRYLITVTGKKLTVTCSQNMNHEYMSWYRQDPGLGLRQIYYSMNVEVTDKGDVPEGYKVSRKEKRNFPLILESPSPNQTSLYFCASSIQGAGEKLFFGSGTQLSVL.